The sequence of this TCR beta chain was determined in a study of T cells after yellow fever vaccination. Study-level results: It was a weaker secondary response, yet one that peaked faster, at day 5 versus 15. A small share of clonotypes appeared in both CD4 and CD8 compartments. Booster sampling recovered most clones from primary vaccination (around 96% CD4, around 90% CD8).

A universal primer site and UMIs were added as TCR cDNA was made by 5'RACE template switching. Via MiXCR, TCRdb re-called the 5' RACE reads, giving one row per CDR3 protein. The profile covers just over 250,000 distinct CDR3 sequences, with roughly 5.2% appearing a single time and 2.5% to 4% taken by the ten largest. For this clonotype: Its specificity is unknown.

Germline CDR1 and CDR2: SQVTM and ANQGSEA. The length of the CDR3 is 15 residues. J lost 5 bases, V lost 4 bases, and 5 bases had no gene match. The specimen comprised CD4+ T cells sorted from PBMCs, sampled on the day of the yellow fever booster vaccination. This clonotype was sampled from a man between 18 and 29 years old who received the YFV17D yellow fever vaccine. The J gene is TRBJ2-3, the V gene TRBV29-1; 14 bases match TRBD2. CDR3 region: CSVGAGTSGGDTQYF. CDR3 in DNA: TGCAGCGTTGGAGCCGGGACTAGCGGGGGAGATACGCAGTATTTT.